One and the same sample provided the 29 T cell receptor beta chains below, sequenced in a study of T cell responses to AZD1222 COVID-19 vaccine (dated by TCRdb to the early 2020s). The protocol used for the library was the immunoSEQ multiplex PCR assay. The source is immuneACCESS, and TCRdb retained only in-frame sequences with V and J called. Part of the clones is not carried over; for the studies checked, unresolved V genes explain less than half of this, and the remainder is unexplained. This sample's records show about 140,000 clones. The top ten hold 2% to 2.5% of the sample. The label giving this sample's time point can be read as: baseline before first vaccination. The source material was peripheral blood. Every receptor here comes from an adult in good health.

This rearrangement joins TRBV7-2 to TRBJ1-4; D not resolved. Germline lookup yields CDR1 SGHTA and CDR2 FQGNSA. The V and J ends lost 4 bases and 0 bases respectively, with 15 bases between them. The CDR3 loop spans 17 amino acids. This CDR3 is CASSSTPDLATNEKLFF. CDR3 DNA sequence: TGTGCCAGCAGCTCCACGCCGGACCTTGCAACTAATGAAAAACTGTTTTTT.

This chain connects TRBV28 to TRBJ1-5; perhaps TRBD1 as D (5 bases). Germline lookup yields CDR1 MDHEN and CDR2 SYDVKM. V gave up 4 bases and J gave up 2 bases, with 9 bases separating them. The CDR3 is made up of 14 amino acids. The CDR3 bases are TGTGCCAGCAGTTCAGTCAGGGGCAATCAGCCCCAGCATTTT. Protein: CASSSVRGNQPQHF.

CDR3 loop: CASSEGQGQNEQFF. The CDR3 DNA is TGTGCCAGCAGTGAGGGACAGGGGCAAAATGAGCAGTTCTTC. The chain links TRBV6-1 to TRBJ2-1, with 10 bases lining up with TRBD1. Germline CDR1 MNHNS, CDR2 SASEGT. V lost 3 bases to trimming and J lost 7 bases; unmatched junction nucleotides: 3. The CDR3 is 14 residues long.

The gene calls are TRBV5-1 and TRBJ1-2; D not resolved. Trimming removed 0 bases from V and 8 bases from J, with 14 bases in between. Germline CDR1 SGHRS, CDR2 YFSETQ. The CDR3 runs to 14 residues. The CDR3 region has the DNA TGCGCCAGCAGCTTGGGGAGTCAAACGGGGGGCTACACCTTC. Protein sequence: CASSLGSQTGGYTF.

The rearrangement joins TRBV13 to TRBJ1-2; 7 bases line up with TRBD1. J was trimmed by 4 bases and V by 6 bases; bases with no gene match: 14. Germline V gene data show CDR1 as PRHDT and CDR2 as FYEKMQ (reference sequence). This CDR3 has 16 residues. This chain's CDR3 is CASSLKNHRDSYGYTF. CDR3 DNA: TGTGCCAGCAGTCTAAAGAACCACCGGGACAGCTATGGCTACACCTTC.

This chain connects TRBV7-2 to TRBJ2-6, with 7 positions matching TRBD2. In germline, CDR1 is SGHTA, CDR2 FQGNSA. This CDR3 comprises 15 residues. Losses at the gene ends were 5 bases for V and 6 bases for J; bases not matched to a gene: 7. DNA for the CDR3: TGTGCCAGCAGCCCCAGTGGGGGGGAGGCCAACGTCCTGACTTTC. Amino acid sequence: CASSPSGGEANVLTF.

The chain joins TRBV15 to TRBJ1-6; maybe TRBD1 (5 bases). V was shortened by 4 bases and J by 7 bases, with 11 bases between the two germline ends. Per germline, CDR1 LNHNV and CDR2 YYDKDF (reference sequence). The CDR3 is 14 amino acids. The CDR3 loop reads CATSTDIYNSPLHF. As DNA, the CDR3 is TGTGCCACCAGCACGGACATATACAATTCACCCCTCCACTTT.

The V and J genes are TRBV4-1 and TRBJ1-2; D is unresolved. The CDR3 consists of 18 residues. Between the trimmed V and J ends, which lost 0 bases and 6 bases, there was a span of 23 bases. Per germline, CDR1 MGHRA and CDR2 YSYEKL. CDR3 DNA: TGCGCCAGCAGCCAAGATCGCGCCCGGAACCCCCTTTTGGATGGCTACACCTTC. Protein: CASSQDRARNPLLDGYTF.

This chain uses TRBV28 with TRBJ1-2; the match to TRBD1 covers 9 bases. Germline-derived CDR1 and CDR2 are MDHEN and SYDVKM. The CDR3 totals 14 residues. V shed 6 bases and J 8 bases; nucleotides not matched to a gene: 10. CDR3 residues: CASRHQGTGRGYTF. Written as DNA, the CDR3 is TGTGCCAGCAGACACCAGGGGACAGGGAGAGGCTACACCTTC.

The chain uses TRBV14 and TRBJ2-7; no clear D. V lost 4 bases and J lost 3, with 4 bases in between. This CDR3 spans 11 amino acids. Germline CDR1 SGHDN, CDR2 FVKESK. CDR3 region: CASSRSYEQYF. The CDR3 DNA reads TGTGCCAGCAGCCGGAGCTACGAGCAGTACTTC.

The chain couples TRBV7-9 to TRBJ2-1; TRBD2 agrees at 10 bases. With 3 bases clipped from V and 5 bases from J, the junction kept 13 bases outside the gene matches. CDR3 length: 18 residues. CDR1 is SEHNR, CDR2 FQNEAQ, per germline (reference sequence). The CDR3 sequence is CASSFWVSGGDDDNEQFF. CDR3 nucleotides: TGTGCCAGCAGCTTTTGGGTCAGCGGGGGGGATGATGACAATGAGCAGTTCTTC.

V and J are TRBV18 and TRBJ1-1; D not resolved. The CDR3 is 17 residues long. The V gene's germline CDR1 is KGHSH and CDR2 LQKENI. The V end lost 6 bases, the J end lost 4 bases, and 24 bases lay between the germline ends. In nucleotides, the CDR3 is TGTGCCAGCTCTCCCGGACCCAAACCGGGTGGTAGCACTGAAGCTTTCTTT. Its protein product is CASSPGPKPGGSTEAFF. Based on the CDR3 plus reference TRBV18 and TRBJ1-1, the full variable domain is NAGVMQNPRHLVRRRGQEARLRCSPMKGHSHVYWYRQLPEEGLKFMVYLQKENIIDESGMPKERFSAEFPKEGPSILRIQQVVRGDSAAYFCASSPGPKPGGSTEAFFGQGTRLTVV.

The V call is TRBV6-2 or TRBV6-3, the J call TRBJ2-2; 7 bases line up with TRBD1. Germline CDR1 reads MNHEY; CDR2 reads SVGEGT. This CDR3 comprises 16 residues. V trimming: 5 bases; J trimming: 0 bases; junction bases outside the gene matches: 6. CDR3 in amino acids: CASSPSGTANTGELFF. CDR3 nucleotides: TGTGCCAGCAGTCCCTCCGGGACAGCGAACACCGGGGAGCTGTTTTTT.

V gene TRBV7-9 combines with J gene TRBJ1-5; D is perhaps TRBD1 (5 bases). Trimming pared 3 bases from V and 0 bases from J, leaving 6 bases between. This CDR3 comprises 14 residues. Germline CDR1 reads SEHNR; CDR2 reads FQNEAQ (reference sequence). CDR3 sequence reads: CASSLGVSNQPQHF. CDR3 DNA sequence: TGTGCCAGCAGCTTGGGGGTTAGCAATCAGCCCCAGCATTTT.

The rearrangement joins TRBV7-9 to TRBJ1-1; possibly TRBD1 for D (5 bases). Germline-derived CDR1 and CDR2 are SEHNR and FQNEAQ (reference sequence). V was clipped by 7 bases and J by 5 bases, with 20 bases between them. The CDR3 consists of 15 residues. The DNA for the CDR3 is TGTGCCAGCACCTGGGGGGGACGGAGGGAAACTGAAGCTTTCTTT. This encodes CASTWGGRRETEAFF.

The chain employs TRBV7-9 and TRBJ1-5; 10 bases match TRBD1. With 0 bases clipped from V and 2 bases from J, the junction kept 4 bases outside the gene matches. The CDR3 is 17 amino acids. Germline CDR1 reads SEHNR; CDR2 reads FQNEAQ (reference sequence). CDR3 DNA sequence: TGTGCCAGCAGCTTAGCGCTGGGGACAGGGGGCAATCAGCCCCAGCATTTT. Translation: CASSLALGTGGNQPQHF.

The chain employs TRBV19 and TRBJ1-1; 8 bases are a match to TRBD1. Germline CDR1 and CDR2: LNHDA and SQIVND (reference sequence). With 4 bases clipped from V and 4 bases from J, the junction kept 5 bases outside the gene matches. The CDR3 has 14 amino acids. The CDR3 DNA sequence: TGTGCCAGTAGTACGACAGGGGTGAGCACTGAAGCTTTCTTT. Protein: CASSTTGVSTEAFF.

The CDR3 DNA reads TGTGCCTGGAGTCTCGGGAGCACCGGGGAGCTGTTTTTT. Encoded protein: CAWSLGSTGELFF. This chain uses TRBV30 with TRBJ2-2, with a weak D call TRBD2 (6 bases). Germline V gene lookup returns CDR1 GTSNPN and CDR2 SVGIG (reference sequence). This CDR3 spans 13 amino acids. Trimming pared 2 bases from V and 4 bases from J, leaving 8 bases between.

The chain couples TRBV11-3 to TRBJ1-2; D gene ambiguous. The V end lost 1 base, the J end lost 6 bases, and 12 bases lay between the germline ends. Germline CDR1 and CDR2: SGHNT and YENEEA. The CDR3 contains 14 residues. CDR3 loop: CASSLAEQFNGYTF. CDR3 nucleotides: TGTGCCAGCAGCTTAGCGGAACAGTTTAATGGCTACACCTTC.

V and J are TRBV5-1 and TRBJ2-5, with D tentatively TRBD1 (5 bases). The CDR3 loop spans 15 amino acids. Germline-derived CDR1 and CDR2 are SGHRS and YFSETQ. Deletions cut 0 bases from V and 2 bases from J, with 11 bases between. The CDR3 protein is CASSLADTLQETQYF. The CDR3 DNA reads as TGCGCCAGCAGCTTGGCGGACACTTTACAAGAGACCCAGTACTTC.

The V gene is TRBV5-4, the J gene TRBJ1-3; D unresolved. Trimming cost V 2 bases and J 0 bases, with 9 bases left between them. Germline V gene data show CDR1 as SGHNT and CDR2 as YYREEE (reference sequence). The CDR3 covers 15 residues. The CDR3 DNA sequence: TGTGCCAGCAGCTTCGACCAGAGCTCTGGAAACACCATATATTTT. This codes for CASSFDQSSGNTIYF. The variable domain in full, with the rest retrieved from reference TRBV5-4 and TRBJ1-3, is ETGVTQSPTHLIKTRGQQVTLRCSSQSGHNTVSWYQQALGQGPQFIFQYYREEENGRGNFPPRFSGLQFPNYSSELNVNALELDDSALYLCASSFDQSSGNTIYFGEGSWLTVV.

DNA for the CDR3: TGTGCCAGTAGATCCGTGGGGGATAGCACAGATACGCAGTATTTT. It translates to CASRSVGDSTDTQYF. This chain connects TRBV19 to TRBJ2-3, with D tentatively TRBD1 or TRBD2 (5 bases each). V lost 6 bases, J lost 0 bases, and 13 bases lay in between. This CDR3 region has 15 residues. Germline V gene data show CDR1 as LNHDA and CDR2 as SQIVND (reference sequence).

V is TRBV5-6 and J is TRBJ2-5; tentatively, D is TRBD2 (5 bases). The germline gives CDR1 SGHDT, CDR2 YYEEEE. This CDR3 has 15 amino acids. Trimming shortened V by 4 bases and J by 0 bases, and 13 bases separated the two germline ends. The CDR3 spells CASSTLSGNQETQYF. As DNA, the CDR3 is TGTGCCAGCAGCACCCTCTCCGGGAACCAAGAGACCCAGTACTTC.

This chain connects TRBV5-1 to TRBJ1-6; no definite D call. Per germline, CDR1 SGHRS and CDR2 YFSETQ. The CDR3 is made up of 16 amino acids. Trimming removed 4 bases from V and 6 bases from J, with 17 bases in between. CDR3 amino acids: CASSLAGQAFNSPLHF. The CDR3, as DNA: TGCGCCAGCAGCCTAGCGGGCCAGGCGTTTAATTCACCCCTCCACTTT. Variable domain in full (rest from reference TRBV5-1 and TRBJ1-6): KAGVTQTPRYLIKTRGQQVTLSCSPISGHRSVSWYQQTPGQGLQFLFEYFSETQRNKGNFPGRFSGRQFSNSRSEMNVSTLELGDSALYLCASSLAGQAFNSPLHFGNGTRLTVT.

This chain links TRBV5-6 with TRBJ2-3, with a tentative D call TRBD2 (6 bases). V dropped 2 bases and J dropped 1 base, with 11 bases sitting between them. The length of the CDR3 is 15 residues. CDR1 SGHDT and CDR2 YYEEEE come from the germline V gene. The CDR3 nucleotides are TGTGCCAGCAGCTTCGGGGGTGGTGGCACAGATACGCAGTATTTT. As protein: CASSFGGGGTDTQYF.

The rearrangement links TRBV7-2 to TRBJ1-1, with a possible D match to TRBD1 (5 bases). Per the germline V gene, CDR1 is SGHTA and CDR2 is FQGNSA. The CDR3 covers 15 residues. Trimming took 6 bases from V and 6 from J, leaving 20 bases between them. This CDR3 is CASSFRAGAFAEAFF. The CDR3 nucleotides read TGTGCCAGCAGTTTTAGGGCCGGGGCATTCGCTGAAGCTTTCTTT.

The V call is TRBV25-1, the J call TRBJ1-1, with 9 positions matching TRBD1. Germline-derived CDR1 and CDR2 are MGHDK and SYGVNS. The CDR3 has 16 amino acids. Unmatched junction bases numbered 4, after V lost 1 base and J lost 1 base. CDR3 DNA: TGTGCCAGCAGTGAATCGGGACAGGGCGCGAACACTGAAGCTTTCTTT. Protein: CASSESGQGANTEAFF.

The J gene is TRBJ1-5, the V gene TRBV16; weak D call: TRBD1 (5 bases). Germline V lookup: CDR1 KGHSY, CDR2 FQNENV. Deletions cut 0 bases from V and 7 bases from J, with 13 bases between. CDR3 length: 15 amino acids. CDR3 DNA: TGTGCCAGCAGCCAATCCGGGGCGGTCGAACAGCCCCAGCATTTT. Its translation: CASSQSGAVEQPQHF. Drawing the rest from reference TRBV16 and TRBJ1-5, the complete variable domain is GEEVAQTPKHLVRGEGQKAKLYCAPIKGHSYVFWYQQVLKNEFKFLISFQNENVFDETGMPKERFSAKCLPNSPCSLEIQATKLEDSAVYFCASSQSGAVEQPQHFGDGTRLSIL.

The genes are TRBV10-3 and TRBJ1-1, with D possibly matching TRBD1 (6 bases). Trimming cost V 4 bases and J 1 base, with 13 bases left between them. The CDR3 loop spans 15 amino acids. CDR1 and CDR2 from the germline V gene are ENHRY and SYGVKD. The CDR3: CAISATQGTNTEAFF. The DNA of the CDR3 is TGTGCCATCAGTGCTACTCAGGGGACGAACACTGAAGCTTTCTTT.